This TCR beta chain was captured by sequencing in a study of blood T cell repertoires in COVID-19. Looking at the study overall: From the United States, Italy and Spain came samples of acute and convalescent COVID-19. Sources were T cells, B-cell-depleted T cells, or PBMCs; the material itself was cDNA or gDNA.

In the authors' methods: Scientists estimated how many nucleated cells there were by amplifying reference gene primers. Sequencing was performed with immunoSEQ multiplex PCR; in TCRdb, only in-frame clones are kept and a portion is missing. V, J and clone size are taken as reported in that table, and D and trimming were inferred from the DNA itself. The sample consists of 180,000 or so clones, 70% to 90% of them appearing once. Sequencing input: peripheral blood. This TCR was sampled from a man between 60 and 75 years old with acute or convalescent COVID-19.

The CDR3 reads CASSVAPGTEAFF. The CDR3 DNA is TGTGCCAGCAGCGTAGCGCCGGGGACTGAAGCTTTCTTT. The chain uses TRBV9 and TRBJ1-1; D unresolved. Trimming removed 0 bases at V and 5 bases at J, with 8 bases between. Germline V gene lookup returns CDR1 SGDLS and CDR2 YYNGEE. The CDR3 length is 13 residues.